The 13 T cell receptor beta chains listed next were all sequenced from one sample in a study of cytomegalovirus exposure and HLA in healthy donors. TCRdb keeps only in-frame clones here, not all; method: immunoSEQ multiplex PCR. The top ten hold over 1% of the sample, which has approximately 300,000 clones, 87% seen once. Sample: PBMCs. The origin of the receptors is a woman aged 30 to 39 in good health and CMV-seropositive.

The chain recombines TRBV6-5 with TRBJ2-1, with a possible D match to TRBD2 (6 bases). The germline V gene has CDR1 MNHEY and CDR2 SVGAGI. The CDR3 consists of 13 residues. V lost 5 bases to trimming and J lost 4 bases, with 9 bases between them. In DNA, the CDR3 is TGTGCCAGCAGTATCGGAGGGTACAATGAGCAGTTCTTC. It translates to CASSIGGYNEQFF.

Only one count was recorded for this clone. This rearrangement joins TRBV27 to TRBJ2-7; tentatively, D is TRBD1 or TRBD2 (5 bases each). Germline CDR1 reads MNHEY; CDR2 reads SMNVEV (reference sequence). The CDR3 has 15 residues. The CDR3 nucleotides read TGTGCTTCCGGGATGGGGGAGACCGCAGAGACCGAGCAGTACTTC. Its translation: CASGMGETAETEQYF.

CDR3 sequence reads: CASGERGTNYGYTF. CDR3 nucleotide sequence: TGTGCCAGCGGCGAGAGGGGAACTAACTATGGCTACACCTTC. The chain links TRBV6-6 to TRBJ1-2, with a tentative D call TRBD1 (5 bases). V dropped 8 bases and J dropped 0 bases, with 13 bases sitting between them. From germline, CDR1 is MNHNY and CDR2 SVGAGI (reference sequence). The CDR3 has 14 residues.

The chain employs TRBV19 and TRBJ2-2, with TRBD2 as a possible D gene (7 bases). Germline CDR1 is LNHDA and CDR2 is SQIVND (reference sequence). This CDR3 has 14 residues. Trimming took off 5 bases at V and 8 bases at J, with 15 bases between the two ends. The CDR3 protein is CASSLLRGQGELFF. CDR3 nucleotide sequence: TGTGCCAGTAGTCTCCTGCGGGGGCAGGGGGAGCTGTTTTTT.

The chain carries TRBV6-5 and TRBJ1-2; D gene ambiguous. Trimming shortened V by 2 bases and J by 7 bases, and 8 bases separated the two germline ends. In germline, CDR1 is MNHEY, CDR2 SVGAGI. The CDR3 runs to 12 residues. Here the CDR3 DNA reads TGTGCCAGCAGTTACGATGGGGTTGGCTACACCTTC. Protein: CASSYDGVGYTF.

This chain connects TRBV4-3 to TRBJ2-3; TRBD2 aligns across 13 bases. The CDR3 spans 16 residues. With 4 bases clipped from V and 6 bases from J, the junction kept 7 bases outside the gene matches. Germline CDR1 is LGHNA and CDR2 is YSLEER. The CDR3 DNA is TGCGCCAGCAGCCGAAGACTAGCGGGGGGCGGGGATACGCAGTATTTT. Protein product: CASSRRLAGGGDTQYF.

The chain carries TRBV28 and TRBJ2-7, with D uncertain. V was shortened by 2 bases and J by 7 bases, with 15 bases between the two germline ends. Looked up from germline, CDR1 is MDHEN and CDR2 is SYDVKM. This CDR3 contains 14 residues. CDR3 bases: TGTGCCAGCAGTTTAATTAGGACGCGCGAAGAGCAGTACTTC. Translation: CASSLIRTREEQYF.

In DNA form, the CDR3 reads TGCGCCAGCAGCCCTATGACAGGGGGCTATGGCTACACCTTC. Protein sequence: CASSPMTGGYGYTF. V gene TRBV5-1 combines with J gene TRBJ1-2, with TRBD1 identical over 9 bases. Germline V CDR1 and CDR2: SGHRS, YFSETQ. Trimming at V came to 4 bases and at J to 4 bases, leaving 5 bases not matched to a gene. CDR3 length: 14 residues.

The chain links TRBV9 to TRBJ2-3; perhaps TRBD2 as D (5 bases). CDR1 SGDLS and CDR2 YYNGEE come from the germline V gene. The V end was cut by 1 base, the J end by 4 bases, with 10 bases between. The CDR3 spans 14 residues. The CDR3 sequence is CASSVYGKPDTQYF. The CDR3 DNA is TGTGCCAGCAGCGTATACGGGAAGCCAGATACGCAGTATTTT.

The genes are TRBV29-1 and TRBJ1-2; 7 nucleotides line up with TRBD1. This CDR3 contains 12 residues. Germline trimming cut 7 bases from V and 5 bases from J; bases unmatched to any gene: 7. Germline assignment: CDR1 SQVTM and CDR2 ANQGSEA. CDR3 nucleotides: TGCAGCGGAGAGACAGGGAATTATGGCTACACCTTC. As protein: CSGETGNYGYTF.

Only one count was recorded for this clone. The chain uses TRBV7-9 and TRBJ2-3, with 11 bases identical to TRBD1. The length of the CDR3 is 17 residues. Germline-derived CDR1 and CDR2 are SEHNR and FQNEAQ (reference sequence). The trim removed 3 bases at V and 3 bases at J, leaving 8 bases unmatched. CDR3 loop: CASSFDRDRGWTDTQYF. The CDR3 coding sequence is TGTGCCAGCAGCTTCGACCGGGACAGGGGGTGGACAGATACGCAGTATTTT.

CDR3 nucleotide sequence: TGCGCCAGCAGCTTAAGGACTAGCGGAGGAACAGATACGCAGTATTTT. Translated: CASSLRTSGGTDTQYF. This chain connects TRBV5-1 to TRBJ2-3; 10 bases are a match to TRBD2. Germline V lookup: CDR1 SGHRS, CDR2 YFSETQ. The CDR3 contains 16 residues. The V and J ends lost 2 bases and 3 bases, in that order; junction bases with no gene match: 6.

V gene TRBV9 combines with J gene TRBJ2-7; 7 bases match TRBD1. Germline V gene lookup returns CDR1 SGDLS and CDR2 YYNGEE. V lost 4 bases, J lost 2 bases, and 9 bases stayed unmatched. The CDR3 is 15 residues long. The CDR3 DNA sequence: TGTGCCAGCAGCCCCCCCACAGGGGAAGCCTACGAGCAGTACTTC. Translation gives CASSPPTGEAYEQYF.